Given below is one TCR beta chain in context. Using immunoSEQ multiplex PCR, the repertoire was profiled, and TCRdb retains in-frame clones only, with some absent. The table includes under 1,100,000 clones, about 75% detected once. The sample belongs to a study of shared clonotypes between healthy human individuals. The CDR3 contains 14 residues. Germline loops: CDR1 MNHEY, CDR2 SVGAGI. V lost 7 bases to trimming and J lost 2 bases; unmatched junction nucleotides: 1. This chain connects TRBV6-5 to TRBJ2-3, with TRBD2 matching over 12 bases. This sequence was found in a man between 18 and 29 years old in good health. Sequenced: memory CD4+ T cells sorted from blood. Subset given: CD45RA-negative fraction. The CDR3 bases are TGTGCCAGCACTAGCGGGAGGGCCACAGATACGCAGTATTTT. Encoded protein: CASTSGRATDTQYF.